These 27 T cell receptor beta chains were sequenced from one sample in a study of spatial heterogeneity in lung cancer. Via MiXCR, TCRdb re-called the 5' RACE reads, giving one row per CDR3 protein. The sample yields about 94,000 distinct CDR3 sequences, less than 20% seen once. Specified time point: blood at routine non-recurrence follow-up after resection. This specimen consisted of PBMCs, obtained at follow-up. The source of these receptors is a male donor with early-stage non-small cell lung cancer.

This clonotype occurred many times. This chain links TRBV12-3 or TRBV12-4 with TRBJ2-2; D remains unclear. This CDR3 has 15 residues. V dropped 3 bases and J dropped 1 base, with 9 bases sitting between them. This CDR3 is CASSFVSQNTGELFF. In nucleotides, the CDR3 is TGTGCCAGCAGTTTTGTATCTCAGAACACCGGGGAGCTGTTTTTT.

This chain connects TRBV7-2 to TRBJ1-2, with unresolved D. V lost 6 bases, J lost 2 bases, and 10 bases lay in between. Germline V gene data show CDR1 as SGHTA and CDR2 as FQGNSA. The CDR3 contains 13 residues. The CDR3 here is CASRAPGNYGYTF. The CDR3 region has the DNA TGTGCCAGCAGGGCCCCGGGCAACTATGGCTACACCTTC.

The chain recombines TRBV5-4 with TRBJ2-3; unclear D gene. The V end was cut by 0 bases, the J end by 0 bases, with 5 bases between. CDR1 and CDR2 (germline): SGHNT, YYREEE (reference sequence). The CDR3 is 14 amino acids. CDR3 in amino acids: CASSLGVSTDTQYF. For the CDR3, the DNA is TGTGCCAGCAGCTTGGGTGTTAGCACAGATACGCAGTATTTT.

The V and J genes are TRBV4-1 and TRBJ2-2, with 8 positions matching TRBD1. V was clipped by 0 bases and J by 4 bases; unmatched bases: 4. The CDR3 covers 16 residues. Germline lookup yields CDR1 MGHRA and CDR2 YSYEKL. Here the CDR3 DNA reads TGCGCCAGCAGCCAAGAGGACAGGGTTAGCACCGGGGAGCTGTTTTTT. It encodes CASSQEDRVSTGELFF.

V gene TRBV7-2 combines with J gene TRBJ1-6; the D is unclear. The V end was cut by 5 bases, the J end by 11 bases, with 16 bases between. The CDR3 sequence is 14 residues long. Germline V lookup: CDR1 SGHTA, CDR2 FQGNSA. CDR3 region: CASSQGRIRAPLHF. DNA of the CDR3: TGTGCCAGCAGCCAAGGCCGAATTAGGGCACCCCTCCACTTT.

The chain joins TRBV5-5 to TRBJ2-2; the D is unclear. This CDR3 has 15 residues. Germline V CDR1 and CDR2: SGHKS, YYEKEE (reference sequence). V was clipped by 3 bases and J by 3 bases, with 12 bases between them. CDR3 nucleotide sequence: TGTGCCAGCAGCTCGGAGTCCTATTACACCGGGGAGCTGTTTTTT. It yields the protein CASSSESYYTGELFF.

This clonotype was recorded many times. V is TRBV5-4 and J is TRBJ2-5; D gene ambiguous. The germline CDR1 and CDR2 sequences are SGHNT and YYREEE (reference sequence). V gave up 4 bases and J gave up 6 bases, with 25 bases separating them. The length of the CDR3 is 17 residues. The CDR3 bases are TGTGCCAGCAGCCGGATGACCATAGGTTCCAACGCCCAGACCCAGTACTTC. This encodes CASSRMTIGSNAQTQYF. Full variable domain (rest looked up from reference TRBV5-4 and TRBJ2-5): ETGVTQSPTHLIKTRGQQVTLRCSSQSGHNTVSWYQQALGQGPQFIFQYYREEENGRGNFPPRFSGLQFPNYSSELNVNALELDDSALYLCASSRMTIGSNAQTQYFGPGTRLLVL.

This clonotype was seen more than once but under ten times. The chain's CDR3 is CASSSLTVYGATNEKLFF. CDR3 nucleotides: TGTGCCAGCAGTTCCTTGACAGTTTATGGTGCAACTAATGAAAAACTGTTTTTT. The chain carries TRBV28 and TRBJ1-4; TRBD1 is a possible D gene (5 bases). The germline CDR1 and CDR2 sequences are MDHEN and SYDVKM. V lost 4 bases and J lost 0, with 18 bases in between. The CDR3 is 18 amino acids.

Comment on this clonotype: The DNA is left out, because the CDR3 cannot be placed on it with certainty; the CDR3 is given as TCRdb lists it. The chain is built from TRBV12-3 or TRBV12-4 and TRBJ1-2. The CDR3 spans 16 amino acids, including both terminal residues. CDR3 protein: CASSFGNGEVVYGYTF.

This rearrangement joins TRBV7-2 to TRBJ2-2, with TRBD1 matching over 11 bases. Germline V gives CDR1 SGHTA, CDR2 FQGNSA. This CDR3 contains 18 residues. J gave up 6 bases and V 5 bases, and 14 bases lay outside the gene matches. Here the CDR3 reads CASSQLAGQGASAGELFF. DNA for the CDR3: TGTGCCAGCAGCCAACTAGCAGGACAGGGGGCGTCTGCCGGGGAGCTGTTTTTT.

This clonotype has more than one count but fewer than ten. CDR3 sequence (DNA): TGCAGTGCTAGTCCCTTGGGTCGCGTGATAGGCACTGAAGCTTTCTTT. Encoded protein: CSASPLGRVIGTEAFF. The rearrangement joins TRBV20-1 to TRBJ1-1; no clear D. Trimming took 3 bases from V and 4 from J, leaving 21 bases between them. Germline V gene lookup returns CDR1 DFQATT and CDR2 SNEGSKA (reference sequence). The CDR3 has 16 amino acids.

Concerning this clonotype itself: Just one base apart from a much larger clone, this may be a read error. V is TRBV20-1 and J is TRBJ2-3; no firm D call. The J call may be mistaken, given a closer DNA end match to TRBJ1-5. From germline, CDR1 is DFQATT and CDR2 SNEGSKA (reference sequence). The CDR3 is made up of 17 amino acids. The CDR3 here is CSARDFSGRAILDTQHF. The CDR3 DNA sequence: TGCAGTGCTAGAGATTTCAGCGGGAGGGCCATATTAGATACGCAGCATTTT.

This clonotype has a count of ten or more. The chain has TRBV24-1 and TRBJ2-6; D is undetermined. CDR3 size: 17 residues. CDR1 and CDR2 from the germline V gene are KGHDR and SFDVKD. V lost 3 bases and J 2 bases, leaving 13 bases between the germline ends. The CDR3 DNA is TGTGCCACCAGTGATCCCCGACCACGGGCTGGGGCCAACGTCCTGACTTTC. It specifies CATSDPRPRAGANVLTF.

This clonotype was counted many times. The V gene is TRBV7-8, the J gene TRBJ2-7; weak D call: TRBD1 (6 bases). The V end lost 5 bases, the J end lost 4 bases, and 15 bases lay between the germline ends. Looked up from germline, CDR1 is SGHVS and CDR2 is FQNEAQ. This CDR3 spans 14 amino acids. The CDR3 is CASSQNRDTYEQYF. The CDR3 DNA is TGTGCCAGCAGCCAGAACCGGGACACATACGAGCAGTACTTC.

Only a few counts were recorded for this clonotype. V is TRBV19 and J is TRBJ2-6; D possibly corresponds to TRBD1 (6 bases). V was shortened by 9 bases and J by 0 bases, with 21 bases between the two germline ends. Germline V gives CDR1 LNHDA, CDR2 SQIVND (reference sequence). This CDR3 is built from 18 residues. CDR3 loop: CASFNRDKGLSGANVLTF. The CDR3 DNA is TGTGCCAGCTTCAACCGGGACAAAGGACTCTCTGGGGCCAACGTCCTGACTTTC.

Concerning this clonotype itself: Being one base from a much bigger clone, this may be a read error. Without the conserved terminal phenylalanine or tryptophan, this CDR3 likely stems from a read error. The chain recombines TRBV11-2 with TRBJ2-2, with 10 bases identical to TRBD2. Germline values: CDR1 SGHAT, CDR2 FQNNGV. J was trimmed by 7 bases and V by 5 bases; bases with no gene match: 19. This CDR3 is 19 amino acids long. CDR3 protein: CASSPTPPLAGVHSGELFL. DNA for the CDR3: TGTGCCAGCAGCCCCACACCCCCGCTAGCGGGGGTTCACAGCGGGGAGCTGTTTTTA.

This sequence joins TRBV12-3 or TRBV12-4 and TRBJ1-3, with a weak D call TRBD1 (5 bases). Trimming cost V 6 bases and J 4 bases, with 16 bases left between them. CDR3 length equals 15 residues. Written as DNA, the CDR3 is TGTGCCAGCAGCCTGCCCGGGGCAGGAGGAAACACCATATATTTT. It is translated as CASSLPGAGGNTIYF.

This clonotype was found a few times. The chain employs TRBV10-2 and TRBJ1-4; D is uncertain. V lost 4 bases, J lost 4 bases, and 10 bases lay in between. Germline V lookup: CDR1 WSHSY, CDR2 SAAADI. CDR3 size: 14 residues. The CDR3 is CASSGPRNNEKLFF. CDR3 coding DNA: TGCGCCAGCAGTGGGCCCAGGAATAATGAAAAACTGTTTTTT.

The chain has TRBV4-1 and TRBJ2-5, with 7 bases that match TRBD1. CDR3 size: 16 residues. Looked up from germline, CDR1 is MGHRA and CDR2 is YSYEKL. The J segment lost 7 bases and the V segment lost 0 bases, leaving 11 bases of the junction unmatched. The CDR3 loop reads CASSQDLGGGRGTQYF. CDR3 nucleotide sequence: TGCGCCAGCAGCCAAGATTTAGGGGGCGGACGCGGGACCCAGTACTTC.

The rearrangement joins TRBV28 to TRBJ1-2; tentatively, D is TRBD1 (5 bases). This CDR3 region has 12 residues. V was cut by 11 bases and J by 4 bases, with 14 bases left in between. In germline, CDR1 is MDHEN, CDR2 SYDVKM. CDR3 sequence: CAHGPGPYGYTF. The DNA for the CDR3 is TGTGCCCACGGTCCAGGGCCCTATGGCTACACCTTC.

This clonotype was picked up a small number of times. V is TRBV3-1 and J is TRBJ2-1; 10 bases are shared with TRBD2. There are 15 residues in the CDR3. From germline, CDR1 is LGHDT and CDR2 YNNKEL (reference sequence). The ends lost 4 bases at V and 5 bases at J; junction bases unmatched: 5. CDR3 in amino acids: CASSPTSGADNEQFF. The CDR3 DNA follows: TGTGCCAGCAGCCCTACTAGCGGGGCCGACAATGAGCAGTTCTTC.

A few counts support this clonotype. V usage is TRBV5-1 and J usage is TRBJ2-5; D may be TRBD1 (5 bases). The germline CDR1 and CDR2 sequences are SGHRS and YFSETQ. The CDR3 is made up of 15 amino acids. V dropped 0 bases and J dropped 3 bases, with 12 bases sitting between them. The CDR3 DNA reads TGCGCCAGCAGCTTGGCCAGGGTAAAGGAAGAGACCCAGTACTTC. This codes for CASSLARVKEETQYF.

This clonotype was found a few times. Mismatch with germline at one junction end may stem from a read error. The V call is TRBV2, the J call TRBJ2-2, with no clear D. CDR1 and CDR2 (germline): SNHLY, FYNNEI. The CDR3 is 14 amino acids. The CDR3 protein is CASREDGNTGELFF. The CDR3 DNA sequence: TGTGCCAGCAGGGAAGACGGGAACACCGGGGAGCTGTTTTTT.

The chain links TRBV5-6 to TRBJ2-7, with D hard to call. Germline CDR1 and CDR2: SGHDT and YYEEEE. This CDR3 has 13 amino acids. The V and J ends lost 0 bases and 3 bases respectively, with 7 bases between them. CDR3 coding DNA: TGTGCCAGCAGCTTGGGGGGAATCTACGAGCAGTACGTC. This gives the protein CASSLGGIYEQYV.

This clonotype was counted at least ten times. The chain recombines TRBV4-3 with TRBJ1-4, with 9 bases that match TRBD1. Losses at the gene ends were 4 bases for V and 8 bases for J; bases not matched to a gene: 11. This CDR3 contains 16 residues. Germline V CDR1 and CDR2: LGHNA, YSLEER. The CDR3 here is CASSPETGTGPEKLFF. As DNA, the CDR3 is TGCGCCAGCAGCCCCGAAACCGGGACAGGGCCAGAAAAACTGTTTTTT.

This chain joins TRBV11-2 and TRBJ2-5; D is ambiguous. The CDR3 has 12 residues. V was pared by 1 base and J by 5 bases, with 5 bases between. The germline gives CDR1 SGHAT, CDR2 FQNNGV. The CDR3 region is CASSLGAETQYF. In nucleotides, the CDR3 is TGTGCCAGCAGCTTAGGGGCGGAGACCCAGTACTTC.

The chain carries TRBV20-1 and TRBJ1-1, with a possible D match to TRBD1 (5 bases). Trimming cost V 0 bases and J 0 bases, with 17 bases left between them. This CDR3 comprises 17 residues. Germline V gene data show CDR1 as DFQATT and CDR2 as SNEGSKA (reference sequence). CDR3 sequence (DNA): TGCAGTGCTAGAGATACAGGTTGGGACGGGGTGAACACTGAAGCTTTCTTT. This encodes CSARDTGWDGVNTEAFF.